What follows are 6 T cell receptor beta chains derived from one specimen sequenced in a study of blood T cells in healthy people across ages. Combining a sample-barcoded 5' primer with a J-beta primer mix, a second PCR ran for 7 to 11 cycles. Via MiXCR, TCRdb re-called the 5' RACE reads, giving one row per CDR3 protein. The table shows under 800,000 distinct CDR3 sequences, with about 40% occurring only once. Sequenced input: blood. These receptors all come from a woman aged 55-69 years in good health.

This clonotype was seen repeatedly, ten times or more. The rearrangement joins TRBV28 to TRBJ1-2; D not resolved. V was pared by 3 bases and J by 3 bases, with 8 bases between. Germline V lookup: CDR1 MDHEN, CDR2 SYDVKM. There are 13 residues in the CDR3. CDR3 nucleotides: TGTGCCAGCAGTTTGGGAAGGGACTATGGCTACACCTTC. Amino acids: CASSLGRDYGYTF.

The rearrangement links TRBV11-1 to TRBJ2-7; 7 bases are a match to TRBD1. The J call is uncertain, as TRBJ2-5 better fits the DNA end. CDR1 is SGHAT and CDR2 is FQDESV in the germline V gene (reference sequence). The CDR3 contains 14 residues. The CDR3: CASSSAQGEETQYF. For the CDR3, the DNA is TGTGCCAGCAGCTCCGCCCAGGGGGAAGAGACCCAGTACTTC.

Only a few counts were recorded for this clonotype. The chain uses TRBV5-1 and TRBJ2-3; tentatively, D is TRBD2 (5 bases). Germline-derived CDR1 and CDR2 are SGHRS and YFSETQ. This CDR3 is 15 amino acids long. Deletions cut 0 bases from V and 5 bases from J, with 13 bases between. CDR3 sequence (DNA): TGCGCCAGCAGCTTGGGCCCCGCGGGCATAGATACGCAGTATTTT. Residues: CASSLGPAGIDTQYF.

About this clonotype itself: A much larger clone sits a single nucleotide away, making a read error possible. The chain recombines TRBV6-2 or TRBV6-3 with TRBJ2-1; 11 bases are a match to TRBD2. This CDR3 comprises 15 residues. From germline, CDR1 is MNHEY and CDR2 SVGEGT. J gave up 9 bases and V 5 bases, and 9 bases lay outside the gene matches. The CDR3 reads CASSISGRDGTEQFF. The CDR3 coding sequence is TGTGCCAGCAGTATTAGCGGGAGGGACGGCACTGAGCAGTTCTTC.

V and J are TRBV6-2 or TRBV6-3 and TRBJ1-5; no firm D call. The CDR3 loop spans 15 amino acids. V lost 6 bases to trimming and J lost 4 bases, with 16 bases between them. Per germline, CDR1 MNHEY and CDR2 SVGEGT. The CDR3 loop reads CASRTTTPQNQPQHF. As DNA, the CDR3 is TGTGCCAGCAGAACTACAACCCCCCAGAATCAGCCCCAGCATTTT.

The V call is TRBV20-1, the J call TRBJ2-5; 8 bases map to TRBD2. Germline values: CDR1 DFQATT, CDR2 SNEGSKA (reference sequence). With 5 bases clipped from V and 2 bases from J, the junction kept 10 bases outside the gene matches. The CDR3 runs 15 residues. CDR3 in DNA: TGCAGTGCTCGGGGGGGGCCCGGGTTGCAAGAGACCCAGTACTTC. It is translated as CSARGGPGLQETQYF.